Below, 12 T cell receptor beta chains from the same sample are listed, as sequenced in a study of blood T cell repertoires in COVID-19 (dated by TCRdb to about 2020). The method behind the library was the immunoSEQ multiplex PCR assay. This immuneACCESS table, as held by TCRdb, lists in-frame sequences with V and J called but not all clones. Of the missing ones, under half trace to an unresolved V gene in checked studies; the others have no known cause. The sample table contains over 250,000 clones; only one count was recorded for less than 90% of them. The top ten hold 4% of the sample. The material sequenced was peripheral blood. The receptors originated from a man between 60 and 75 years old who had recovered from COVID-19.

The CDR3: CATSRGPAGGKETQYF. DNA for the CDR3: TGTGCCACCAGCAGAGGCCCAGCGGGGGGGAAAGAGACCCAGTACTTC. The chain combines TRBV15 with TRBJ2-5; 10 bases line up with TRBD2. The germline V gene encodes CDR1 LNHNV and CDR2 YYDKDF (reference sequence). Trimming removed 1 base from V and 3 bases from J; junction bases left unmatched: 5. The CDR3 runs to 16 residues.

V gene TRBV13 combines with J gene TRBJ2-3, with TRBD1 matching 7 bases. The V segment lost 5 bases and the J segment 6 bases; nucleotides outside the gene matches: 14. Germline-derived CDR1 and CDR2 are PRHDT and FYEKMQ (reference sequence). This CDR3 has 16 residues. CDR3 nucleotide sequence: TGTGCCAGCAGCCACCGGACAGGCCCTATGGGGGATACGCAGTATTTT. It is translated as CASSHRTGPMGDTQYF.

This rearrangement joins TRBV7-3 to TRBJ1-3; D call uncertain. The V gene lost 5 bases and the J gene lost 2 bases, with 19 bases spanning the gap. CDR3 length equals 17 residues. The germline V gene has CDR1 SGHTA and CDR2 FQGTGA. CDR3 DNA: TGTGCCAGCAGCCCACCAGGCGGCGCGGGTACTGGAAACACCATATATTTT. Its translation: CASSPPGGAGTGNTIYF.

This clone was recorded only once. The chain links TRBV4-1 to TRBJ1-6; 10 bases map to TRBD1. Germline CDR1 is MGHRA and CDR2 is YSYEKL. The CDR3 runs to 15 residues. V lost 2 bases to trimming and J lost 9 bases; unmatched junction nucleotides: 4. This CDR3 reads CASSQSGTGVSPLHF. CDR3 DNA: TGCGCCAGCAGCCAATCCGGGACAGGGGTTTCACCCCTCCACTTT.

The genes are TRBV27 and TRBJ1-2, with 10 bases that match TRBD1. The J segment lost 6 bases and the V segment lost 0 bases, leaving 7 bases of the junction unmatched. Germline V gene sequence: CDR1 MNHEY, CDR2 SMNVEV (reference sequence). CDR3 length: 16 residues. The CDR3 loop reads CASSLSKGQGNHGYTF. As DNA, the CDR3 is TGTGCCAGCAGTTTATCGAAGGGACAGGGGAACCATGGCTACACCTTC.

The rearrangement joins TRBV2 to TRBJ2-7; TRBD1 aligns across 9 bases. Germline V lookup: CDR1 SNHLY, CDR2 FYNNEI. The CDR3 has 15 residues. J was trimmed by 2 bases and V by 11 bases; bases with no gene match: 13. The CDR3 loop reads CAGSTQGDRAYEQYF. CDR3 nucleotides: TGTGCCGGCTCAACTCAGGGGGACAGGGCCTACGAGCAGTACTTC.

This clone was observed once. V gene TRBV6-6 combines with J gene TRBJ2-5, with 12 bases aligning to TRBD2. This CDR3 has 18 residues. The ends lost 5 bases at V and 2 bases at J; junction bases unmatched: 12. Germline V gives CDR1 MNHNY, CDR2 SVGAGI (reference sequence). CDR3 region: CASSPSLGLAGNQETQYF. CDR3 sequence (DNA): TGTGCCAGCAGTCCGAGTCTGGGACTAGCGGGCAATCAAGAGACCCAGTACTTC.

This chain joins TRBV27 and TRBJ2-1, with 9 bases fitting TRBD2. Germline V gene lookup returns CDR1 MNHEY and CDR2 SMNVEV (reference sequence). This CDR3 has 17 residues. The ends lost 1 base at V and 6 bases at J; junction bases unmatched: 10. The CDR3, as DNA: TGTGCCAGCAGTTTATTGGTTGCGGGGGGGCCGGTCAATGAGCAGTTCTTC. Protein product: CASSLLVAGGPVNEQFF.

This chain joins TRBV18 and TRBJ2-3, with D perhaps matching TRBD2 (5 bases). The CDR3 covers 15 residues. V lost 1 base and J lost 3, with 11 bases in between. Germline values: CDR1 KGHSH, CDR2 LQKENI. DNA of the CDR3: TGTGCCAGCTCACCACTAGACTCGGGGACAGATACGCAGTATTTT. The encoded protein is CASSPLDSGTDTQYF.

The chain couples TRBV9 to TRBJ1-1; D might be TRBD1 (6 bases). V was pared by 2 bases and J by 2 bases, with 10 bases between. Germline V gene lookup returns CDR1 SGDLS and CDR2 YYNGEE. The CDR3 loop spans 14 amino acids. The CDR3 DNA reads TGTGCCAGCAGCGTCAGGGGCGGCAACACTGAAGCTTTCTTT. Translation: CASSVRGGNTEAFF.

J is TRBJ1-2 and V is TRBV7-8; 9 bases map to TRBD1. The CDR3 totals 14 residues. J lost 5 bases, V lost 5 bases, and 6 bases had no gene match. Germline V gene sequence: CDR1 SGHVS, CDR2 FQNEAQ. CDR3 amino acids: CASSGTGREYGYTF. CDR3 bases: TGTGCCAGCAGCGGGACAGGGAGAGAGTATGGCTACACCTTC.

The V and J genes are TRBV6-5 and TRBJ2-5; 7 bases fit TRBD1. The CDR3 spans 16 residues. Germline V gene data show CDR1 as MNHEY and CDR2 as SVGAGI. Losses at the gene ends were 0 bases for V and 2 bases for J; bases not matched to a gene: 6. CDR3 in amino acids: CASSYSGTVRQETQYF. Written as DNA, the CDR3 is TGTGCCAGCAGTTACTCCGGGACAGTTCGACAAGAGACCCAGTACTTC.